The clone carrying this T cell receptor (beta chain) was observed a single time. Being one base from a much bigger clone, this may be a read error. A read error is likely, as this CDR3 ends without the conserved phenylalanine or tryptophan. The record originates from a study of tumor-infiltrating lymphocytes in primary liver carcinoma. This CDR3 is built from 13 residues. V lost 1 base, J lost 6 bases, and 10 bases lay in between. CDR1 is MGHRA and CDR2 is YSYEKL in the germline V gene. From 500 ng of total RNA, TCR beta-specific cDNA was reverse-transcribed using a constant-region primer. Employing slightly modified ARM-PCR, three nested multiplex PCR rounds were run, and these gave rise to the TCR beta libraries. Rounds one and two of PCR, each of about 10 cycles, were primed with TRBV1-TRBV30 forward primers and a C-beta reverse primer. One entry per CDR3 protein, called by TCRdb with MiXCR from the multiplex PCR reads. The sample records 95,000 to 150,000 distinct CDR3 sequences, 60% to 70% being singletons.

Scientists recovered RNA and DNA together from approximately 20-30 mg of unsorted bulk tissue. The chain uses TRBV4-1 and TRBJ2-7; maybe TRBD1 (5 bases). Sequencing used liver tumor tissue from sampling region 1. Subset described: tumor region T1, superior pole. This receptor was taken from a woman aged 60 to 75 with primary liver carcinoma and hepatitis B virus infection. The DNA of the CDR3 is TGCGCCAGCAGCCAAGCCGCGGACACCGAGCAGTACCTC. Its translation: CASSQAADTEQYL.